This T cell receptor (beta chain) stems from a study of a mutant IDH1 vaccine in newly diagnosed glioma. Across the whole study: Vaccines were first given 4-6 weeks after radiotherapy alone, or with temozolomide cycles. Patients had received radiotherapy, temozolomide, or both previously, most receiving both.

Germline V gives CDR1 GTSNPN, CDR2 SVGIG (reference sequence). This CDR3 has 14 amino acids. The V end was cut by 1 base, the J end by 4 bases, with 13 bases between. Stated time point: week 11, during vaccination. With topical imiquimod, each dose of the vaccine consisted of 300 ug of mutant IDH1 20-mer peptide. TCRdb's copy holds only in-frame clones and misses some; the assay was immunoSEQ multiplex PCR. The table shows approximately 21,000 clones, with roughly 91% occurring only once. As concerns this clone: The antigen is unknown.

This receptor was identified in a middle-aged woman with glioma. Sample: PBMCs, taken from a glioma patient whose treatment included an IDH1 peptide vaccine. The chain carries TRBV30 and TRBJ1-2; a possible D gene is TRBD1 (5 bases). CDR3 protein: CAWSALGPTYGYTF. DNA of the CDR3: TGTGCCTGGAGTGCCTTGGGACCGACCTATGGCTACACCTTC. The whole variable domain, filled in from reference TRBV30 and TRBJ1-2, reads SQTIHQWPATLVQPVGSPLSLECTVEGTSNPNLYWYRQAAGRGLQLLFYSVGIGQISSEVPQNLSASRPQDRQFILSSKKLLLSDSGFYLCAWSALGPTYGYTFGSGTRLTVV.